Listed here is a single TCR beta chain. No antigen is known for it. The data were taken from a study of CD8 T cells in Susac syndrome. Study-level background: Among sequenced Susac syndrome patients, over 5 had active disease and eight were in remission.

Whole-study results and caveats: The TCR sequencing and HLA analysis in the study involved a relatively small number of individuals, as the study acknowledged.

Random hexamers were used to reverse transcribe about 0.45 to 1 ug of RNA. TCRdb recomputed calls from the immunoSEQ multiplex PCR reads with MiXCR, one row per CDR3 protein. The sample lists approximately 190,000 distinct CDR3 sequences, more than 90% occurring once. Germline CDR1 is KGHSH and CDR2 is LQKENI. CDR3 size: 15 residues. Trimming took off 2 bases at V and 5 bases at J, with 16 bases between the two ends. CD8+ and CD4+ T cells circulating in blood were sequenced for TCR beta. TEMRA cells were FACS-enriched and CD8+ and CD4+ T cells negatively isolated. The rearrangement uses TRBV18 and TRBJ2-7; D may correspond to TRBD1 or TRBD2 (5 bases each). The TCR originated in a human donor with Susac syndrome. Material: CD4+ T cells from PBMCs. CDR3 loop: CASSPTRRLGDEQYF. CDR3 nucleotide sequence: TGTGCCAGCTCACCAACGCGACGGTTGGGGGACGAGCAGTACTTC.